This T cell receptor (beta chain) emerged from a study of radiation and T cells in renal cell carcinoma. The study, taken as a whole, reports: Top tumor clonotypes rose in blood 2 weeks post-radiation, then contracted. No pretreatment tumor biopsies were available for baseline clonotypes.

This clone was recorded only once. Its antigen is currently unknown. Germline V lookup: CDR1 SGHNT, CDR2 YYREEE (reference sequence). The V gene lost 2 bases and the J gene lost 8 bases, with 5 bases spanning the gap. This CDR3 is built from 11 residues. Time point described: blood 2 weeks post-SBRT. This sample's treatment: 15 Gy SBRT to primary tumor, nephrectomy 4 weeks later. Sequenced by immunoSEQ multiplex PCR; TCRdb stores in-frame clones only, minus some. Of around 60,000 clones listed, roughly 72% are singletons. This sample comprised blood, obtained from a patient whose treatment included radiotherapy and nephrectomy. The rearrangement links TRBV5-4 to TRBJ2-1; no firm D call. The source is a man aged 55 to 70 with renal cell carcinoma. CDR3 amino acids: CASSLEDEQFF. CDR3 coding DNA: TGTGCCAGCAGCTTAGAGGATGAGCAGTTCTTC.